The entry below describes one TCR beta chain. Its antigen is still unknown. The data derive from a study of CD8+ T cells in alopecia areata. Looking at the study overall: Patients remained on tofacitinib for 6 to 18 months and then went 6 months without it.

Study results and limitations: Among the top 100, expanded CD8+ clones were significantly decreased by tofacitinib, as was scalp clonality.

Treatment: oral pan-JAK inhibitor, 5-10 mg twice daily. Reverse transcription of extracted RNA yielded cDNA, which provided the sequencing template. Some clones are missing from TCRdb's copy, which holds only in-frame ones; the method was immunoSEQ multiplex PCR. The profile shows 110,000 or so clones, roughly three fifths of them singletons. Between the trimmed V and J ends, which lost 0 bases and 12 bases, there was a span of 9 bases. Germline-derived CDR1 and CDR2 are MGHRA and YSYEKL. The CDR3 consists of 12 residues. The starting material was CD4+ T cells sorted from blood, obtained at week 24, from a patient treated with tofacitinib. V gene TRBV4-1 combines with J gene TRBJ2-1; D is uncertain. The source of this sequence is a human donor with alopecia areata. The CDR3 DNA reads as TGCGCCAGCAGCCAAGAGGGCTTAGTGCAGTTCTTC. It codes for CASSQEGLVQFF.